One sample yielded the 29 T cell receptor beta chains listed below, sequenced in a study of T cell responses to AZD1222 COVID-19 vaccine (dated by TCRdb to about 2021). The label giving this sample's time point can be read as: baseline before first vaccination. The treatment or condition tag for this specimen amounts to: meningococcal conjugate vaccine given as trial control. To prepare the library, the immunoSEQ multiplex PCR assay was applied. Entries here come from immuneACCESS through TCRdb and include only in-frame sequences with V and J called. Some clones fail to appear in such tables; in the studies checked, an unresolved V gene covers under half of the shortfall, and the cause of the remainder is unknown. The sample table records 130,000 to 150,000 clones; about 90% of these occur just once. The biggest ten clones account for about 3% of the sample. The specimen comprised peripheral blood, sampled on day 0 of MenACWY control vaccination. Every receptor here comes from an adult in good health.

The chain recombines TRBV21-1 with TRBJ1-4; TRBD1 is taken as the D call from the table, unchecked against the DNA. TRBV21-1 corresponds to a pseudogene. The length of the CDR3 is 19 residues. Written as DNA, the CDR3 is TGTGCCAGCAGCAAAGCTCCACTACAGGGTGGCGCAACTAATGAAAAACTGTTTTTT. This gives the protein CASSKAPLQGGATNEKLFF.

V gene TRBV3-1 (or the pseudogene TRBV3-2) combines with J gene TRBJ2-1; perhaps D is TRBD1 or TRBD2 (6 bases each). The CDR3 totals 12 residues. Germline loops: CDR1 LGHDT, CDR2 YNNKEL (reference sequence). V gave up 4 bases and J gave up 10 bases, with 11 bases separating them. The CDR3 DNA sequence: TGTGCCAGCAGCCTCCTCGGGGGCGAGCAGTTCTTC. Translated: CASSLLGGEQFF.

This chain links TRBV2 with TRBJ1-2, with 10 nucleotides matching TRBD1. The germline gives CDR1 SNHLY, CDR2 FYNNEI. The V segment lost 4 bases and the J segment 7 bases; nucleotides outside the gene matches: 6. The CDR3 runs 14 residues. The CDR3, as DNA: TGTGCCAGCAGTGGGGACAGGGGAATTCGTGGCTACACCTTC. Encoded protein: CASSGDRGIRGYTF.

This chain joins TRBV10-3 and TRBJ1-1; no clear D. The CDR3 covers 15 residues. Germline-derived CDR1 and CDR2 are ENHRY and SYGVKD. Trimming left V 2 bases short and J 1 base short, with 11 bases between. CDR3 DNA: TGTGCCATCAGTGAGAATTTGGTGGAGAACACTGAAGCTTTCTTT. Translation: CAISENLVENTEAFF.

V and J are TRBV27 and TRBJ2-7; D remains unclear. This CDR3 spans 14 amino acids. CDR1 MNHEY and CDR2 SMNVEV come from the germline V gene (reference sequence). Between the trimmed V and J ends, which lost 9 bases and 4 bases, there was a span of 19 bases. CDR3 residues: CASSRRRDKYEQYF. DNA for the CDR3: TGTGCCAGTTCCCGGAGACGAGATAAATACGAGCAGTACTTC.

This chain links TRBV5-1 with TRBJ2-7, with D tentatively TRBD1 (6 bases). V lost 4 bases, J lost 1 base, and 9 bases lay in between. The V gene's germline CDR1 is SGHRS and CDR2 YFSETQ. This CDR3 is built from 13 residues. CDR3 sequence: CASSPTGSYEQYF. For the CDR3, the DNA is TGCGCCAGCAGCCCGACAGGTTCCTACGAGCAGTACTTC.

This chain links TRBV14 with TRBJ1-2; D is undetermined. CDR3 length: 14 residues. Per germline, CDR1 SGHDN and CDR2 FVKESK. V was pared by 4 bases and J by 2 bases, with 11 bases between. The CDR3 reads CASSPGGWNYGYTF. Written as DNA, the CDR3 is TGTGCCAGCAGCCCCGGAGGATGGAACTATGGCTACACCTTC.

Worth noting for this clone: The same CDR3 arises from other DNA sequences in this sample as well. This chain connects TRBV15 to TRBJ1-1, with 7 bases fitting TRBD1. Per the germline V gene, CDR1 is LNHNV and CDR2 is YYDKDF (reference sequence). CDR3 length: 15 residues. V shed 2 bases and J 0 bases; nucleotides not matched to a gene: 3. CDR3 sequence reads: CATSRSQGMNTEAFF. CDR3 nucleotides: TGTGCCACCAGCAGATCACAGGGGATGAACACTGAAGCTTTCTTT.

V gene TRBV7-9 combines with J gene TRBJ2-7; tentative D call: TRBD1 (5 bases). The V end was cut by 5 bases, the J end by 5 bases, with 16 bases between. CDR3 size: 14 residues. The germline gives CDR1 SEHNR, CDR2 FQNEAQ (reference sequence). CDR3 residues: CASSVDSVAHEQYF. The CDR3 nucleotides read TGTGCCAGCAGCGTAGACAGCGTCGCCCACGAGCAGTACTTC.

The chain recombines TRBV9 with TRBJ2-1; no definite D call. This CDR3 has 12 residues. V was clipped by 0 bases and J by 9 bases, with 7 bases between them. Germline CDR1 is SGDLS and CDR2 is YYNGEE. The CDR3: CASSVEVGEQFF. DNA for the CDR3: TGTGCCAGCAGCGTAGAAGTCGGTGAGCAGTTCTTC.

This chain connects TRBV19 to TRBJ1-1; maybe TRBD1 (5 bases). Trimming shortened V by 7 bases and J by 11 bases, and 23 bases separated the two germline ends. CDR3 length: 14 residues. Germline V gives CDR1 LNHDA, CDR2 SQIVND (reference sequence). The DNA of the CDR3 is TGTGCCAGTACCCCCCGTCCAGGGTACACTCGGGCTTTCTTT. As protein: CASTPRPGYTRAFF.

This rearrangement joins TRBV6-5 to TRBJ1-1; TRBD1 might be the D (6 bases). The V gene lost 2 bases and the J gene lost 3 bases, with 13 bases spanning the gap. Germline CDR1 is MNHEY and CDR2 is SVGAGI. CDR3 length: 15 residues. Written as DNA, the CDR3 is TGTGCCAGCAGTTACCAAGGCAGGGGCGACACTGAAGCTTTCTTT. It translates to CASSYQGRGDTEAFF.

The V call is TRBV7-3, the J call TRBJ2-6; unclear D gene. This CDR3 region has 17 residues. Between the trimmed V and J ends, which lost 1 base and 0 bases, there was a span of 10 bases. Germline V gives CDR1 SGHTA, CDR2 FQGTGA. The CDR3 DNA reads as TGTGCCAGCAGCTTAAACCCACCTAGCTCTGGGGCCAACGTCCTGACTTTC. It translates to CASSLNPPSSGANVLTF.

The J gene is TRBJ1-1, the V gene TRBV19; D remains unclear. This CDR3 comprises 14 residues. V lost 1 base and J lost 5, with 11 bases in between. Germline CDR1 is LNHDA and CDR2 is SQIVND (reference sequence). The CDR3 loop reads CASSIGSGRTEAFF. The CDR3 DNA follows: TGTGCCAGTAGTATAGGGAGTGGGAGGACTGAAGCTTTCTTT.

This clone was picked up a small number of times. The V gene is TRBV5-8, the J gene TRBJ1-2; TRBD1 might be the D (5 bases). CDR1 is SGHTS, CDR2 YDEGEE, per germline. V lost 5 bases and J 4 bases, leaving 15 bases between the germline ends. The CDR3 has 14 residues. Here the CDR3 DNA reads TGTGCCAGCAGTTTTATTACAGGATTCTATGGCTACACCTTC. Protein product: CASSFITGFYGYTF.

V usage is TRBV4-1 and J usage is TRBJ2-6, with 7 nucleotides matching TRBD1. This CDR3 has 17 residues. The ends lost 3 bases at V and 0 bases at J; junction bases unmatched: 5. CDR1 and CDR2 from the germline V gene are MGHRA and YSYEKL. The DNA for the CDR3 is TGCGCCAGCAGCCAGGGCAGGGGGATCTCTGGGGCCAACGTCCTGACTTTC. This codes for CASSQGRGISGANVLTF.

The sample holds one count of this clone. The V gene is TRBV2, the J gene TRBJ2-7, with D hard to call. Germline V gene data show CDR1 as SNHLY and CDR2 as FYNNEI. V was pared by 7 bases and J by 1 base, with 11 bases between. This CDR3 contains 13 residues. This chain's CDR3 is CASNLDISYEQYF. In DNA form, the CDR3 reads TGTGCCAGCAACCTAGACATTTCCTACGAGCAGTACTTC.

V is TRBV6-1 and J is TRBJ1-4; no reliable D call. Germline V gene sequence: CDR1 MNHNS, CDR2 SASEGT. Trimming removed 5 bases at V and 3 bases at J, with 7 bases between. The CDR3 is 13 amino acids. In nucleotides, the CDR3 is TGTGCCAGCAGTTGGCAGCCTAATGAAAAACTGTTTTTT. Encoded protein: CASSWQPNEKLFF.

The chain links TRBV5-4 to TRBJ2-1, with 7 bases aligning to TRBD1. The germline CDR1 and CDR2 sequences are SGHNT and YYREEE (reference sequence). This CDR3 has 15 amino acids. V gave up 4 bases and J gave up 3 bases; unmatched junction bases: 7. The CDR3, as DNA: TGTGCCAGCAGCCGGGACAGAGGCTACTACAATGAGCAGTTCTTC. It encodes CASSRDRGYYNEQFF.

The chain couples TRBV10-3 to TRBJ1-1; D is perhaps TRBD1 (5 bases). The CDR3 spans 14 residues. Germline V gene lookup returns CDR1 ENHRY and CDR2 SYGVKD. The germline V and J ends were trimmed by 8 bases and 1 base, with 14 bases remaining between them. CDR3 sequence reads: CAIVPEGPNTEAFF. The CDR3 DNA reads as TGTGCCATCGTGCCCGAGGGGCCGAACACTGAAGCTTTCTTT.

The count of this clone is one. The germline gene is not matched at one end of the junction; a read error may be the cause. The chain combines TRBV25-1 with TRBJ2-1; TRBD2 matches at 9 bases. Germline lookup yields CDR1 MGHDK and CDR2 SYGVNS. This CDR3 has 16 amino acids. The CDR3 sequence is CARSARGGGAYNEQFF. CDR3 nucleotides: TGTGCCCGCAGTGCCCGGGGCGGGGGGGCCTACAATGAGCAGTTCTTC.

The chain is built from TRBV25-1 and TRBJ2-7; perhaps TRBD2 as D (6 bases). This CDR3 contains 17 residues. The germline gives CDR1 MGHDK, CDR2 SYGVNS. Trimming left V 5 bases short and J 2 bases short, with 22 bases between. The DNA for the CDR3 is TGTGCCAGCAGTCCTAGAGGAGGGCGAGTGCCTACCTACGAGCAGTACTTC. It encodes CASSPRGGRVPTYEQYF.

This chain links TRBV10-3 with TRBJ1-1, with a weak D call TRBD1 (6 bases). V gave up 7 bases and J gave up 1 base, with 16 bases separating them. This CDR3 is built from 15 residues. Germline V gene sequence: CDR1 ENHRY, CDR2 SYGVKD. The CDR3 spells CAIKRGNDGNTEAFF. The CDR3, as DNA: TGTGCCATCAAGAGGGGGAACGACGGGAACACTGAAGCTTTCTTT.

The chain links TRBV14 to TRBJ2-7, with TRBD1 matching over 10 bases. Germline trimming cut 4 bases from V and 1 base from J; bases unmatched to any gene: 7. Germline V gene lookup returns CDR1 SGHDN and CDR2 FVKESK. CDR3 length equals 16 residues. The CDR3 loop is CASSRLGTGASYEQYF. In nucleotides, the CDR3 is TGTGCCAGCAGCCGCCTGGGGACAGGGGCATCCTACGAGCAGTACTTC.

This clone is a singleton in its sample. The rearrangement links TRBV25-1 to TRBJ1-2; D is uncertain. Trimming removed 3 bases from V and 0 bases from J, with 14 bases in between. The germline V gene encodes CDR1 MGHDK and CDR2 SYGVNS. The CDR3 sequence is 16 residues long. CDR3 in amino acids: CASSDVLTPPNYGYTF. In DNA form, the CDR3 reads TGTGCCAGCAGTGATGTTTTGACACCTCCTAACTATGGCTACACCTTC.

As regards this clone: The sample contains more than one DNA sequence encoding this CDR3. The V and J genes are TRBV10-3 and TRBJ1-4; maybe TRBD1 (5 bases). V was cut by 6 bases and J by 0 bases, with 8 bases left in between. Germline lookup yields CDR1 ENHRY and CDR2 SYGVKD. CDR3 length: 14 residues. Written as DNA, the CDR3 is TGTGCCATCAGCTCGGGGGCAACTAATGAAAAACTGTTTTTT. Amino acids: CAISSGATNEKLFF.

The chain uses TRBV5-1 and TRBJ1-6; D is ambiguous. Trimming removed 5 bases from V and 0 bases from J, with 3 bases in between. The CDR3 loop spans 13 amino acids. Germline loops: CDR1 SGHRS, CDR2 YFSETQ. The CDR3 DNA reads as TGCGCCAGCAGGGTCTCCTATAATTCACCCCTCCACTTT. It encodes CASRVSYNSPLHF. Together with reference TRBV5-1 and TRBJ1-6, the CDR3 gives the full variable domain: KAGVTQTPRYLIKTRGQQVTLSCSPISGHRSVSWYQQTPGQGLQFLFEYFSETQRNKGNFPGRFSGRQFSNSRSEMNVSTLELGDSALYLCASRVSYNSPLHFGNGTRLTVT.

This CDR3 reads CASSPNTGDTANYGYTF. DNA of the CDR3: TGTGCCAGCAGCCCTAACACCGGGGACACCGCTAACTATGGCTACACCTTC. The chain is built from TRBV3-1 (or the pseudogene TRBV3-2) and TRBJ1-2; D may be TRBD1 (6 bases). The ends were cut back, 4 bases at V and 0 bases at J, with 18 bases in the middle. The V gene's germline CDR1 is LGHDT and CDR2 YNNKEL (reference sequence). The CDR3 is 17 amino acids.

This clone has only one observation. The chain carries TRBV2 and TRBJ1-1; TRBD1 matches 11 bases. This CDR3 is 15 amino acids long. V was pared by 5 bases and J by 5 bases, with 7 bases of the junction left unmatched. Germline V gene lookup returns CDR1 SNHLY and CDR2 FYNNEI. The CDR3 nucleotides read TGTGCCAGCAGTTCCGGGACAGGGGGATTGACTGAAGCTTTCTTT. This codes for CASSSGTGGLTEAFF. Full variable domain (outside the CDR3, taken from reference TRBV2 and TRBJ1-1): EPEVTQTPSHQVTQMGQEVILRCVPISNHLYFYWYRQILGQKVEFLVSFYNNEISEKSEIFDDQFSVERPDGSNFTLKIRSTKLEDSAMYFCASSSGTGGLTEAFFGQGTRLTVV.